This passage covers 17 T cell receptor beta chains from one sample sequenced in a study of human T cells and chemical hapten exposure. Each CDR3 protein gets one entry after TCRdb re-called the RACE reads with MiXCR. The data hold more than 150,000 distinct CDR3 sequences, with approximately 26% observed a single time. Time point reported: patch test 3, about 24 weeks after DPC sensitization. The sample's treatment: therapeutic diphenylcyclopropenone sensitization with weekly scalp DPC. The specimen was whole blood, collected in connection with sensitization to the hapten diphenylcyclopropenone (DPC). All receptors come from a woman aged 40 to 49 with alopecia areata. Some clones in this sample may be carry-over from other donors' samples.

This clonotype is a singleton in its sample. A much larger clone is a single base away; this may be a read error. The chain carries TRBV7-9 and TRBJ2-1, with D unresolved. CDR3 size: 15 residues. CDR1 is SEHNR and CDR2 is FQNEAQ in the germline V gene (reference sequence). V lost 2 bases, J lost 12 bases, and 20 bases lay in between. Here the CDR3 reads CASSLLGRSEDGQFF. In nucleotides, the CDR3 is TGTGCCAGCAGCTTACTTGGCCGGTCCGAAGATGGGCAGTTCTTC.

This clonotype was detected ten times or more. The CDR3 DNA is TGTGCCAGCAGCCCGGGTACAGAGACCCAGTACTTC. It is translated as CASSPGTETQYF. The rearrangement links TRBV7-9 to TRBJ2-5; D ambiguous. V was cut by 5 bases and J by 4 bases, with 8 bases left in between. The CDR3 spans 12 residues. CDR1 is SEHNR and CDR2 is FQNEAQ in the germline V gene (reference sequence). Full variable domain (outside the CDR3, taken from reference TRBV7-9 and TRBJ2-5): DTGVSQNPRHKITKRGQNVTFRCDPISEHNRLYWYRQTLGQGPEFLTYFQNEAQLEKSRLLSDRFSAERPKGSFSTLEIQRTEQGDSAMYLCASSPGTETQYFGPGTRLLVL.

This clonotype was recorded a few times. The chain carries TRBV2 and TRBJ1-5; the D gene is possibly TRBD1 (5 bases). CDR1 is SNHLY, CDR2 FYNNEI, per germline. The V gene lost 3 bases and the J gene lost 5 bases, with 11 bases spanning the gap. CDR3 length: 14 residues. The CDR3 nucleotides read TGTGCCAGCAGTGAGGGGCAGGGTGATCAGCCCCAGCATTTT. Its translation is CASSEGQGDQPQHF.

The genes are TRBV7-6 and TRBJ2-7; D may correspond to TRBD1 or TRBD2 (5 bases each). V lost 7 bases, J lost 3 bases, and 25 bases lay in between. From germline, CDR1 is SGHVS and CDR2 FNYEAQ. The CDR3 runs to 17 residues. Here the CDR3 DNA reads TGTGCCAGCACGGGGCCGGGGCCCATGACGAAATTCTACGAGCAGTACTTC. This translates into CASTGPGPMTKFYEQYF.

This clonotype has a handful of counts. The rearrangement uses TRBV20-1 and TRBJ2-3, with D perhaps TRBD1 (6 bases). The CDR3 is 12 amino acids. Between the trimmed V and J ends, which lost 0 bases and 9 bases, there was a span of 10 bases. Germline V CDR1 and CDR2: DFQATT, SNEGSKA (reference sequence). CDR3 amino acids: CSARDLGGTQYF. The CDR3, as DNA: TGCAGTGCTAGAGATCTAGGGGGAACGCAGTATTTT.

V gene TRBV29-1 combines with J gene TRBJ2-7, with TRBD2 matching over 14 bases. This CDR3 has 19 residues. CDR1 is SQVTM, CDR2 ANQGSEA, per germline. Trimming removed 6 bases from V and 3 bases from J; junction bases left unmatched: 19. CDR3 nucleotides: TGCAGCGTAGCGCACCCACGACTAGCGGGAGGGGGTGTCATCTACGAGCAGTACTTC. Its protein is CSVAHPRLAGGGVIYEQYF.

This clonotype has just a few counts. The V and J genes are TRBV7-2 and TRBJ2-3; TRBD1 or TRBD2 may be the D gene (5 bases each). Trimming pared 1 base from V and 6 bases from J, leaving 11 bases between. This CDR3 is 14 amino acids long. Per germline, CDR1 SGHTA and CDR2 FQGNSA. CDR3 DNA sequence: TGTGCCAGCAGCTTAGTTCGGGGCCGGGATACGCAGTATTTT. Protein: CASSLVRGRDTQYF.

This clonotype was seen only a few times. V is TRBV19 and J is TRBJ1-5, with D perhaps matching TRBD1 (5 bases). The germline gives CDR1 LNHDA, CDR2 SQIVND (reference sequence). The CDR3 is made up of 15 amino acids. Trimming shortened V by 2 bases and J by 1 base, and 9 bases separated the two germline ends. This CDR3 is CASSIPGDSNQPQHF. CDR3 coding DNA: TGTGCCAGTAGTATACCCGGGGACAGCAATCAGCCCCAGCATTTT.

This clonotype has more than one count but fewer than ten. The rearrangement joins TRBV28 to TRBJ1-5; D may be TRBD1 (6 bases). Trimming removed 5 bases at V and 4 bases at J, with 12 bases between. The CDR3 covers 14 residues. Germline CDR1 is MDHEN and CDR2 is SYDVKM. This chain's CDR3 is CASSPGQHNQPQHF. The CDR3 region has the DNA TGTGCCAGCAGTCCCGGACAGCATAATCAGCCCCAGCATTTT.

This clonotype has only a few counts. The rearrangement uses TRBV27 and TRBJ2-1; 10 nucleotides match TRBD2. Per germline, CDR1 MNHEY and CDR2 SMNVEV (reference sequence). The CDR3 sequence is 16 residues long. V gave up 5 bases and J gave up 3 bases; unmatched junction bases: 7. The CDR3 sequence: CASSGLAGGLYNEQFF. As DNA, the CDR3 is TGTGCCAGCAGTGGATTAGCGGGAGGCCTCTACAATGAGCAGTTCTTC.

CDR3 DNA: TGCGCCAGCAGCGGGGACAGTGGAAATAATTCACCCCTCCACTTT. Amino acids: CASSGDSGNNSPLHF. The chain joins TRBV4-3 to TRBJ1-6, with 7 nucleotides matching TRBD1. The CDR3 covers 15 residues. Unmatched junction bases numbered 6, after V lost 5 bases and J lost 5 bases. Germline V gene sequence: CDR1 LGHNA, CDR2 YSLEER.

This clonotype appeared a few times. V and J are TRBV5-1 and TRBJ1-1; 7 nucleotides align to TRBD1. Germline CDR1 is SGHRS and CDR2 is YFSETQ. V dropped 4 bases and J dropped 4; count of bases not matched to a gene: 13. This CDR3 is 16 amino acids long. DNA of the CDR3: TGCGCCAGCAGCGGGACAGCTTCCCCCCAGGGCACTGAAGCTTTCTTT. This sequence encodes CASSGTASPQGTEAFF.

The chain joins TRBV6-2 or TRBV6-3 to TRBJ2-1; the D gene is possibly TRBD2 (6 bases). Trimming shortened V by 6 bases and J by 11 bases, and 17 bases separated the two germline ends. CDR3 length: 13 residues. CDR1 and CDR2 from the germline V gene are MNHEY and SVGEGT. DNA of the CDR3: TGTGCCAGCAGCCTACATAGTCGGGAGAAGCAGTTCTTC. It encodes CASSLHSREKQFF.

This clonotype was seen repeatedly, ten times or more. This chain links TRBV4-3 with TRBJ2-6; D gene unclear. V was cut by 0 bases and J by 0 bases, with 6 bases left in between. Germline lookup yields CDR1 LGHNA and CDR2 YSLEER. The CDR3 sequence is 16 residues long. For the CDR3, the DNA is TGCGCCAGCAGCCAAGACGGAGTCTCTGGGGCCAACGTCCTGACTTTC. It yields the protein CASSQDGVSGANVLTF.

V gene TRBV3-1 combines with J gene TRBJ2-7; D gene ambiguous. The V and J ends lost 4 bases and 3 bases respectively, with 4 bases between them. This CDR3 has 11 residues. Germline-derived CDR1 and CDR2 are LGHDT and YNNKEL (reference sequence). The CDR3 is CASSRHYEQYF. Written as DNA, the CDR3 is TGTGCCAGCAGCCGACACTACGAGCAGTACTTC.

This clonotype occurred many times. The J gene is TRBJ2-3, the V gene TRBV29-1; no clear D. Trimming removed 4 bases from V and 0 bases from J, with 8 bases in between. CDR1 is SQVTM and CDR2 is ANQGSEA in the germline V gene. The length of the CDR3 is 13 residues. CDR3 coding DNA: TGCAGCGTTGGGGGAACTAGCACAGATACGCAGTATTTT. Translated: CSVGGTSTDTQYF.

This clonotype has a handful of counts. This chain uses TRBV6-2 or TRBV6-3 with TRBJ1-1; no clear D. The CDR3 runs to 13 residues. V gave up 5 bases and J gave up 4 bases, with 11 bases separating them. Germline assignment: CDR1 MNHEY and CDR2 SVGEGT. The CDR3 loop reads CASSEVGLTEAFF. Here the CDR3 DNA reads TGTGCCAGCAGTGAGGTGGGCCTCACTGAAGCTTTCTTT.